The source of this TCR beta chain is a study of spatial heterogeneity in lung cancer. About the research overall: Alpha-chain detections were consistently fewer than beta-chain detections among the sequences.

This CDR3 has 11 amino acids. J lost 11 bases, V lost 3 bases, and 2 bases had no gene match. Time point denoted: sample taken at primary tumor resection. The study sequenced unsorted whole RNA from tumor, nontumor lung or frozen PBMC. Donors were roughly 72 untreated early-stage non-small cell lung cancer patients. Every TCR cDNA molecule bore a unique molecular identifier. TCRdb reanalysed the 5' RACE reads using MiXCR and keeps one entry per CDR3 protein. The sample lists about 82,000 distinct CDR3 sequences; around an eighth were seen once. Of note for this clonotype: Its antigen is undetermined.

General study results and limits: Among blood samples, ubiquitous expanded tumor TCRs appeared more at resection than at follow-up.

The chain employs TRBV7-1 and TRBJ1-1; 8 nucleotides match TRBD1. TRBV7-1 is reported as an ORF; its role is uncertain. Sequenced here: PBMCs, sampled at surgery. The source is a male donor with early-stage non-small cell lung cancer. CDR3: CASSSTGDAFF. CDR3 in DNA: TGTGCCAGCAGCTCGACAGGGGACGCTTTCTTT.